Each of the 21 T cell receptor beta chains below was sequenced from the same sample in a study of cytomegalovirus exposure and HLA in healthy donors. The primer mix had 60 Vbeta and 13 Jbeta primers. The repertoire was sequenced with immunoSEQ multiplex PCR; TCRdb's copy has only in-frame clones and lacks some. The table records around 150,000 clones, around 85% of them present only once. Material for sequencing was PBMCs. Receptors originate from a woman aged 30 to 39 in good health and CMV-seronegative.

The chain couples TRBV11-2 to TRBJ2-5; 7 bases line up with TRBD1. The V gene end was trimmed by 1 base and the J gene end by 5 bases; junction bases not matched to a gene: 4. The CDR3 has 14 amino acids. Germline V gene lookup returns CDR1 SGHAT and CDR2 FQNNGV. CDR3 coding DNA: TGTGCCAGCAGCTTAGTACAGGGGCGGGAGACCCAGTACTTC. Encoded protein: CASSLVQGRETQYF.

The rearrangement uses TRBV25-1 and TRBJ1-4; TRBD1 agrees at 8 bases. The germline gives CDR1 MGHDK, CDR2 SYGVNS. V was pared by 5 bases and J by 0 bases, with 5 bases of the junction left unmatched. There are 16 residues in the CDR3. The DNA for the CDR3 is TGTGCCAGCAGTCTGACAGGGGATGCAACTAATGAAAAACTGTTTTTT. It specifies CASSLTGDATNEKLFF.

Here the CDR3 DNA reads TGTGCCAGCGGGAGGGGAGGGCCTTACGAGCAGTACTTC. Its translation: CASGRGGPYEQYF. This chain uses TRBV6-6 with TRBJ2-7; TRBD2 agrees at 7 bases. J was trimmed by 4 bases and V by 8 bases; bases with no gene match: 8. This CDR3 contains 13 residues. Germline CDR1 and CDR2: MNHNY and SVGAGI (reference sequence).

The chain employs TRBV19 and TRBJ1-1, with D possibly TRBD1 on 6 matching bases. This CDR3 has 13 amino acids. Germline V CDR1 and CDR2: LNHDA, SQIVND (reference sequence). The V end was cut by 5 bases, the J end by 3 bases, with 10 bases between. The CDR3 is CASSLYRDTEAFF. CDR3 in DNA: TGTGCCAGTAGTCTTTACAGGGACACTGAAGCTTTCTTT.

This clone was picked up a small number of times. The chain combines TRBV9 with TRBJ1-6; D ambiguous. This CDR3 has 16 amino acids. Germline values: CDR1 SGDLS, CDR2 YYNGEE. V was clipped by 2 bases and J by 0 bases, with 9 bases between them. Written as DNA, the CDR3 is TGTGCCAGCAGCGTGGGCCAGAGCTCCTATAATTCACCCCTCCACTTT. This gives the protein CASSVGQSSYNSPLHF. The full variable domain, completed using reference TRBV9 and TRBJ1-6, is DSGVTQTPKHLITATGQRVTLRCSPRSGDLSVYWYQQSLDQGLQFLIQYYNGEERAKGNILERFSAQQFPDLHSELNLSSLELGDSALYFCASSVGQSSYNSPLHFGNGTRLTVT.

The rearrangement uses TRBV6-1 and TRBJ2-7, with D maybe TRBD2 (5 bases). In germline, CDR1 is MNHNS, CDR2 SASEGT. The CDR3 sequence is 13 residues long. Trimming took 7 bases from V and 2 from J, leaving 12 bases between them. The CDR3 here is CASIRSGPYEQYF. As DNA, the CDR3 is TGTGCCAGCATTAGGAGCGGTCCCTACGAGCAGTACTTC.

The V call is TRBV6-1, the J call TRBJ2-7, with 9 bases matching TRBD1. Trimming took 6 bases from V and 2 from J; bases not matched to a gene: 2. Germline V CDR1 and CDR2: MNHNS, SASEGT. The CDR3 length is 13 residues. CDR3 in DNA: TGTGCCAGCAGGGGACAGGGTACCTACGAGCAGTACTTC. It specifies CASRGQGTYEQYF.

The chain is built from TRBV10-2 and TRBJ2-2; D perhaps matches TRBD2 (5 bases). Trimming stripped 7 bases from V and 4 bases from J, with 13 bases between. This CDR3 contains 14 residues. The germline V gene has CDR1 WSHSY and CDR2 SAAADI. The CDR3 is CASTEGLFTGELFF. The CDR3 nucleotides read TGCGCCAGCACCGAGGGTCTATTCACCGGGGAGCTGTTTTTT.

The chain combines TRBV9 with TRBJ2-3; TRBD2 matches 10 bases. Germline values: CDR1 SGDLS, CDR2 YYNGEE. The CDR3 spans 16 residues. V shed 0 bases and J 5 bases; nucleotides not matched to a gene: 6. CDR3 bases: TGTGCCAGCAGCGTAGGGCTAGCGGGGGCGGGAGATACGCAGTATTTT. It translates to CASSVGLAGAGDTQYF.

The J gene is TRBJ2-5, the V gene TRBV5-1, with 7 bases matching TRBD2. After removal of 6 bases from V and 4 bases from J, the junction contained 9 bases not matched to a gene. CDR3 length equals 14 residues. The germline CDR1 and CDR2 sequences are SGHRS and YFSETQ. Here the CDR3 reads CASMAGVVGETQYF. CDR3 sequence (DNA): TGCGCCAGCATGGCGGGGGTCGTGGGAGAGACCCAGTACTTC.

The chain recombines TRBV6-1 with TRBJ2-5; D remains unclear. Gene TRBJ2-7 matches the end of the DNA better, so the J call may be wrong. Germline CDR1 reads MNHNS; CDR2 reads SASEGT. CDR3 size: 9 residues. This CDR3 is CASSYEQYF. The CDR3 coding sequence is TGTGCCAGCTCGTACGAGCAGTACTTC.

This chain uses TRBV5-3 with TRBJ2-7; TRBD1 agrees at 12 bases. TRBV5-3 is flagged as an ORF with uncertain function. This CDR3 has 20 amino acids. J was trimmed by 4 bases and V by 3 bases; bases with no gene match: 20. This CDR3 is CARSCKEGTGGQNISYEQYF. The CDR3 DNA sequence: TGTGCCAGAAGCTGCAAAGAAGGGACAGGGGGCCAAAACATAAGTTACGAGCAGTACTTC.

This chain joins TRBV11-3 and TRBJ2-1, with a possible D match to TRBD1 (5 bases). Germline V CDR1 and CDR2: SGHNT, YENEEA. The V and J ends lost 4 bases and 7 bases respectively, with 17 bases between them. This CDR3 is built from 15 residues. CDR3 sequence reads: CASSSALGGANEQFF. The CDR3 DNA sequence: TGTGCCAGCAGCTCAGCCCTTGGTGGGGCGAATGAGCAGTTCTTC.

This sequence joins TRBV29-1 and TRBJ2-2; possibly TRBD2 for D (5 bases). The CDR3 totals 12 residues. Per the germline V gene, CDR1 is SQVTM and CDR2 is ANQGSEA. V was clipped by 4 bases and J by 6 bases, with 9 bases between them. The CDR3 DNA follows: TGCAGCGTTGTATGGGGAGCCGGGGAGCTGTTTTTT. Residues: CSVVWGAGELFF.

The chain carries TRBV14 and TRBJ1-1; D gene ambiguous. Germline-derived CDR1 and CDR2 are SGHDN and FVKESK. V was cut by 0 bases and J by 12 bases, with 20 bases left in between. This CDR3 is built from 15 residues. The CDR3 nucleotides read TGTGCCAGCAGCCAAGATCCTCCCGGGATCTGGGGAACTTTCTTT. As protein: CASSQDPPGIWGTFF. Full variable domain (missing parts from reference TRBV14 and TRBJ1-1): EAGVTQFPSHSVIEKGQTVTLRCDPISGHDNLYWYRRVMGKEIKFLLHFVKESKQDESGMPNNRFLAERTGGTYSTLKVQPAELEDSGVYFCASSQDPPGIWGTFFGQGTRLTVV.

Note on this clone: Other DNA sequences in the sample encode the same CDR3. V and J are TRBV28 and TRBJ1-2; perhaps TRBD1 as D (6 bases). V lost 2 bases to trimming and J lost 6 bases, with 7 bases between them. Germline CDR1 and CDR2: MDHEN and SYDVKM. This CDR3 has 12 residues. The CDR3 DNA sequence: TGTGCCAGCAGTTTAACAGGGAATGGCTACACCTTC. Encoded protein: CASSLTGNGYTF.

The V call is TRBV19, the J call TRBJ2-1; 7 nucleotides match TRBD1. Germline loops: CDR1 LNHDA, CDR2 SQIVND (reference sequence). The CDR3 is made up of 15 amino acids. The ends lost 8 bases at V and 3 bases at J; junction bases unmatched: 10. The DNA for the CDR3 is TGTGCCAGTGGGGGACCGGGACAGTTCTACAATGAGCAGTTCTTC. Amino acids: CASGGPGQFYNEQFF.

This chain links TRBV10-3 with TRBJ1-5, with a weak D call TRBD1 (5 bases). The CDR3 has 15 amino acids. Trimming took off 2 bases at V and 2 bases at J, with 10 bases between the two ends. Germline values: CDR1 ENHRY, CDR2 SYGVKD. CDR3 region: CAISEGGVGNQPQHF. The DNA for the CDR3 is TGTGCCATCAGTGAGGGAGGGGTTGGCAATCAGCCCCAGCATTTT.

The chain combines TRBV30 with TRBJ2-7, with D unresolved. The CDR3 is 14 residues long. The V and J ends lost 8 bases and 3 bases respectively, with 20 bases between them. Germline V gene sequence: CDR1 GTSNPN, CDR2 SVGIG (reference sequence). Here the CDR3 DNA reads TGTGCCAGCCAGAGAGACAACCTCCTCTACGAGCAGTACTTC. It encodes CASQRDNLLYEQYF.

The J gene is TRBJ1-5, the V gene TRBV27; perhaps TRBD1 as D (5 bases). The ends were cut back, 5 bases at V and 8 bases at J, with 19 bases in the middle. CDR1 MNHEY and CDR2 SMNVEV come from the germline V gene (reference sequence). The CDR3 has 15 amino acids. The CDR3 sequence is CASSPLWGEGEPQHF. As DNA, the CDR3 is TGTGCCAGCAGTCCACTGTGGGGGGAAGGGGAGCCCCAGCATTTT.

This clone occurred a few times. The CDR3 DNA reads TGCGCCAGCAGTGGGGAGAGGACGGTGAGGGAGCAGTTCTTC. Encoded protein: CASSGERTVREQFF. V usage is TRBV10-1 and J usage is TRBJ2-1; TRBD2 might be the D (5 bases). This CDR3 comprises 14 residues. Germline lookup yields CDR1 WNHNN and CDR2 SYGVQD (reference sequence). V gave up 4 bases and J gave up 10 bases, with 17 bases separating them.